A single sample is the source of the 16 T cell receptor beta chains below, sequenced in a study of cytomegalovirus exposure and HLA in healthy donors (TCRdb year 2017). Library prep was done by the immunoSEQ multiplex PCR assay. The multiplex PCR relied on a mix of 60 forward primers for TCR Vbeta segments and 13 reverse primers for TCR Jbeta segments. This is the immuneACCESS table as TCRdb keeps it, with only in-frame sequences that have V and J called. A part of the clones is gone; compared with another copy, unresolved V genes explain less than half, and the rest is unexplained. This sample lists about 110,000 clones; 76% were detected once. The ten largest clonotypes hold 13% of the sample. The sequencing sample was made of PBMCs. These receptors all stem from a man aged 25 to 40 in good health and CMV-seropositive.

The chain couples TRBV2 to TRBJ1-5; 8 bases are a match to TRBD1. V dropped 7 bases and J dropped 2; count of bases not matched to a gene: 7. The CDR3 spans 15 residues. CDR1 SNHLY and CDR2 FYNNEI come from the germline V gene. The CDR3 sequence: CASNGGQARNQPQHF. In DNA, the CDR3 is TGTGCCAGCAATGGGGGACAGGCCCGCAATCAGCCCCAGCATTTT. Full variable domain (missing parts from reference TRBV2 and TRBJ1-5): EPEVTQTPSHQVTQMGQEVILRCVPISNHLYFYWYRQILGQKVEFLVSFYNNEISEKSEIFDDQFSVERPDGSNFTLKIRSTKLEDSAMYFCASNGGQARNQPQHFGDGTRLSIL.

The J gene is TRBJ2-1, the V gene TRBV4-1; a weak D match, TRBD1 (5 bases). The CDR3 loop spans 16 amino acids. Trimming took off 4 bases at V and 2 bases at J, with 15 bases between the two ends. Germline V gene data show CDR1 as MGHRA and CDR2 as YSYEKL. Written as DNA, the CDR3 is TGCGCCAGCAGCCCCCTCTTAGGGGCTGCCTACAATGAGCAGTTCTTC. Residues: CASSPLLGAAYNEQFF.

The CDR3 nucleotides read TGTGCCAGCAGCCGGGGGGGGACTGAAGCTTTCTTT. Its protein product is CASSRGGTEAFF. The V and J genes are TRBV7-6 and TRBJ1-1; D perhaps matches TRBD1 (5 bases). The CDR3 is made up of 12 amino acids. V lost 5 bases and J lost 5, with 9 bases in between. In germline, CDR1 is SGHVS, CDR2 FNYEAQ.

The chain employs TRBV19 and TRBJ2-1; D not resolved. Deletions cut 0 bases from V and 3 bases from J, with 3 bases between. The CDR3 has 13 amino acids. Germline-derived CDR1 and CDR2 are LNHDA and SQIVND (reference sequence). The CDR3 reads CASSIDHYNEQFF. For the CDR3, the DNA is TGTGCCAGTAGTATAGATCACTACAATGAGCAGTTCTTC.

The gene calls are TRBV7-2 and TRBJ2-3; D is uncertain. Germline V CDR1 and CDR2: SGHTA, FQGNSA. Trimming took off 5 bases at V and 8 bases at J, with 11 bases between the two ends. The CDR3 length is 12 residues. The CDR3 DNA reads TGTGCCAGCAGCCCCGGCGGCGGTACGCAGTATTTT. Its protein is CASSPGGGTQYF.

V and J are TRBV4-1 and TRBJ1-1; tentative D call: TRBD1 (5 bases). Trimming shortened V by 3 bases and J by 4 bases, and 9 bases separated the two germline ends. The CDR3 has 13 amino acids. CDR1 and CDR2 (germline): MGHRA, YSYEKL. The CDR3 bases are TGCGCCAGCAGCCAGGGGGGTCCCACTGAAGCTTTCTTT. Translation: CASSQGGPTEAFF.

This chain joins TRBV27 and TRBJ2-2, with D hard to call. Germline CDR1 and CDR2: MNHEY and SMNVEV (reference sequence). This CDR3 is 11 amino acids long. The V end lost 3 bases, the J end lost 6 bases, and 2 bases lay between the germline ends. CDR3: CASSFAGELFF. CDR3 nucleotide sequence: TGTGCCAGCAGTTTCGCCGGGGAGCTGTTTTTT.

V and J are TRBV5-4 and TRBJ2-5; 8 bases fit TRBD1. Trimming at V came to 4 bases and at J to 6 bases, leaving 14 bases not matched to a gene. The germline CDR1 and CDR2 sequences are SGHNT and YYREEE (reference sequence). This CDR3 spans 16 amino acids. CDR3 DNA sequence: TGTGCCAGCAGCACAAGGACAGGGAATCCCTTGCAGACCCAGTACTTC. It encodes CASSTRTGNPLQTQYF.

The rearrangement links TRBV2 to TRBJ2-1; maybe TRBD2 (5 bases). The CDR3 sequence is 11 residues long. Trimming took off 10 bases at V and 7 bases at J, with 11 bases between the two ends. The germline V gene has CDR1 SNHLY and CDR2 FYNNEI. CDR3 in amino acids: CATRTENEQFF. CDR3 DNA: TGTGCCACTCGGACTGAAAATGAGCAGTTCTTC.

This clone has a single count. V is TRBV4-1 and J is TRBJ1-5; the D gene is possibly TRBD1 (5 bases). V lost 0 bases and J lost 4, with 10 bases in between. The germline gives CDR1 MGHRA, CDR2 YSYEKL. The CDR3 contains 15 residues. In DNA form, the CDR3 reads TGCGCCAGCAGCCAAGAAGGCAGGGTAAATCAGCCCCAGCATTTT. This encodes CASSQEGRVNQPQHF.

V gene TRBV6-4 combines with J gene TRBJ2-2; no firm D call. CDR1 and CDR2 (germline): MRHNA, SNTAGT. The V and J ends lost 9 bases and 0 bases respectively, with 11 bases between them. This CDR3 is 14 amino acids long. The CDR3 here is CASEANANTGELFF. CDR3 bases: TGTGCCAGTGAGGCTAACGCGAACACCGGGGAGCTGTTTTTT.

V is TRBV2 and J is TRBJ2-1; TRBD2 agrees at 11 bases. This CDR3 region has 15 residues. V was clipped by 7 bases and J by 4 bases; unmatched bases: 6. Germline lookup yields CDR1 SNHLY and CDR2 FYNNEI. CDR3 amino acids: CASKETSGVYNEQFF. The CDR3 region has the DNA TGTGCCAGCAAAGAGACTAGCGGGGTGTACAATGAGCAGTTCTTC.

This sequence joins TRBV5-5 and TRBJ2-3, with D possibly matching TRBD2 (5 bases). V was cut by 0 bases and J by 8 bases, with 16 bases left in between. The CDR3 has 15 residues. From germline, CDR1 is SGHKS and CDR2 YYEKEE (reference sequence). The CDR3: CASSLAGAERVTQYF. In DNA, the CDR3 is TGTGCCAGCAGCTTGGCCGGAGCAGAGAGGGTTACGCAGTATTTT.

The chain carries TRBV30 and TRBJ2-1, with 13 bases that match TRBD2. This CDR3 has 15 residues. V dropped 3 bases and J dropped 7; count of bases not matched to a gene: 6. The germline CDR1 and CDR2 sequences are GTSNPN and SVGIG (reference sequence). CDR3 DNA: TGTGCCTGGAGCGTAACTAGCGGGGGGGTTAATGAGCAGTTCTTC. Translation: CAWSVTSGGVNEQFF. Drawing the rest from reference TRBV30 and TRBJ2-1, the complete variable domain is SQTIHQWPATLVQPVGSPLSLECTVEGTSNPNLYWYRQAAGRGLQLLFYSVGIGQISSEVPQNLSASRPQDRQFILSSKKLLLSDSGFYLCAWSVTSGGVNEQFFGPGTRLTVL.

The gene calls are TRBV7-8 and TRBJ1-5; the D is unclear. The V end was cut by 1 base, the J end by 1 base, with 14 bases between. CDR3 length equals 17 residues. The V gene's germline CDR1 is SGHVS and CDR2 FQNEAQ. In DNA form, the CDR3 reads TGTGCCAGCAGCTTAGTGGCTTCACAGATGAGCAATCAGCCCCAGCATTTT. Its protein product is CASSLVASQMSNQPQHF.

V gene TRBV7-8 combines with J gene TRBJ2-5, with D unresolved. Between the trimmed V and J ends, which lost 8 bases and 5 bases, there was a span of 9 bases. The CDR3 covers 11 residues. From germline, CDR1 is SGHVS and CDR2 FQNEAQ. The CDR3 DNA follows: TGTGCCAGCGGCCCCGGGGAGACCCAGTACTTC. It encodes CASGPGETQYF.